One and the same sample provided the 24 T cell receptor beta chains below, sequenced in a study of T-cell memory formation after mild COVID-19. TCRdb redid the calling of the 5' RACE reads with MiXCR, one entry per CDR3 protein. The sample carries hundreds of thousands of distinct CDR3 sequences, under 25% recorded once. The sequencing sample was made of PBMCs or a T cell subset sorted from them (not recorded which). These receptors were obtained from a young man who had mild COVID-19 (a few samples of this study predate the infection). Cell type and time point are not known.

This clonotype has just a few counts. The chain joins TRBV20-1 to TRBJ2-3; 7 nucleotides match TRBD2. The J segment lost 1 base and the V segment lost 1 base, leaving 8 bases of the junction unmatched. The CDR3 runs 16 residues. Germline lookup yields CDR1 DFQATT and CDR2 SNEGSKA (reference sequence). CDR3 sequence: CSARAVWAGGTDTQYF. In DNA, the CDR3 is TGCAGTGCTAGAGCCGTCTGGGCGGGGGGCACAGATACGCAGTATTTT.

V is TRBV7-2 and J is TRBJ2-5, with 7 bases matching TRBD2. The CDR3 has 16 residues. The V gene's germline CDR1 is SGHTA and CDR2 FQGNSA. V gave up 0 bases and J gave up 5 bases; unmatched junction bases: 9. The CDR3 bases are TGTGCCAGCAGCTTAGCCGGGAGGTACTCGGGGGAGACCCAGTACTTC. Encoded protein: CASSLAGRYSGETQYF.

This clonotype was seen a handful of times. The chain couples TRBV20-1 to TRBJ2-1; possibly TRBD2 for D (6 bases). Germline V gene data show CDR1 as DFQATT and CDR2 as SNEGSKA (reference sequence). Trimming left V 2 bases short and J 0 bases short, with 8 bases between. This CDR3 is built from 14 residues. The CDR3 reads CSARRGFSYNEQFF. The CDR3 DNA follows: TGCAGTGCTAGACGGGGGTTCTCCTACAATGAGCAGTTCTTC.

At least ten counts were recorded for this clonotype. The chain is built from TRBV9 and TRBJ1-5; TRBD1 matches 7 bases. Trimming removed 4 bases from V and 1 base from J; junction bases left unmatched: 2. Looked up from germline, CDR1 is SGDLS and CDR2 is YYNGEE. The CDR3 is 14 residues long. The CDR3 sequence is CASSSGQSNQPQHF. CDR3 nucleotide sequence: TGTGCCAGCAGCTCGGGACAGAGCAATCAGCCCCAGCATTTT.

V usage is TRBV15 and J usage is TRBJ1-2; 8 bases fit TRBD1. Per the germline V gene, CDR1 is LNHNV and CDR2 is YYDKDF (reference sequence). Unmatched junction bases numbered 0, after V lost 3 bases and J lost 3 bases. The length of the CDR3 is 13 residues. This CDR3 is CATSRDRDYGYTF. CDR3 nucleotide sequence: TGTGCCACCAGCAGGGACAGGGACTATGGCTACACCTTC.

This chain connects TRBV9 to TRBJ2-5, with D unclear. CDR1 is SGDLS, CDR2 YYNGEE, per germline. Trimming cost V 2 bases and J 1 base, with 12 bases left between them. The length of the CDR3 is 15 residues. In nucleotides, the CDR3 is TGTGCCAGCAGCGTCGAGGTAGGGTTCCAAGAGACCCAGTACTTC. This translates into CASSVEVGFQETQYF.

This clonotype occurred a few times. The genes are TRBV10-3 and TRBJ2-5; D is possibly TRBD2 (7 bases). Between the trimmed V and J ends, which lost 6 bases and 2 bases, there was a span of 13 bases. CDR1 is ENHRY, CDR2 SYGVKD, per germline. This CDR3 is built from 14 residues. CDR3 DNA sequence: TGTGCCATCAGAGGAGGGGGGGGACAAGAGACCCAGTACTTC. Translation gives CAIRGGGGQETQYF.

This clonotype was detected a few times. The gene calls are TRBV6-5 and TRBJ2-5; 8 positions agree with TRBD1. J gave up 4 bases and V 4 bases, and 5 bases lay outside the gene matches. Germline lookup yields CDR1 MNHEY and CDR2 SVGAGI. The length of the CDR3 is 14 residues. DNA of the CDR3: TGTGCCAGCAGTTCTACAGGGGGTAGAGAGACCCAGTACTTC. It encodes CASSSTGGRETQYF.

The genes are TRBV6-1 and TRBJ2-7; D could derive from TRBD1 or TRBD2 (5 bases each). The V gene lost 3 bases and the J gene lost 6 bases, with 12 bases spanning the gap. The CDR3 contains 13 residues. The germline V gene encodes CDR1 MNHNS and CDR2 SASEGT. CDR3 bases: TGTGCCAGCAGTGATCGGGACCTCTCCGAGCAGTACTTC. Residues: CASSDRDLSEQYF.

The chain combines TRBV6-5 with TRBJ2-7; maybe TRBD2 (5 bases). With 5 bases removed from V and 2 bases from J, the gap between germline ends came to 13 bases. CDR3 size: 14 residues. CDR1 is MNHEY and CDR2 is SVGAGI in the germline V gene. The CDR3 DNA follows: TGTGCCAGCAGTCGAGGGCCGTGGGCCTACGAGCAGTACTTC. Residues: CASSRGPWAYEQYF.

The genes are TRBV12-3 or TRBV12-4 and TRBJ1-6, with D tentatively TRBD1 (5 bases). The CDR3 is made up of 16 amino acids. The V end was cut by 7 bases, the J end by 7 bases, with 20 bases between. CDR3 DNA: TGTGCCAGCACCCAATTTGGGCAGGGTGGAAATTCACCCCTCCACTTT. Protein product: CASTQFGQGGNSPLHF.

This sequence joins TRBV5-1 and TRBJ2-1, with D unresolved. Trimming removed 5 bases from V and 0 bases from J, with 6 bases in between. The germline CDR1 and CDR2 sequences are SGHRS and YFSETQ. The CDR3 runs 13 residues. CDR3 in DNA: TGCGCCAGCAGGGCAGGCTCCTACAATGAGCAGTTCTTC. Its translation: CASRAGSYNEQFF.

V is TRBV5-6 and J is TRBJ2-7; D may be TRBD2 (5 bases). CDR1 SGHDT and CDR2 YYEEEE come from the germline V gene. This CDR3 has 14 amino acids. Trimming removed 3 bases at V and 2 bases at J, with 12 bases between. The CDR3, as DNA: TGTGCCAGCAGCTCCCCCTGGGGAGCCTACGAGCAGTACTTC. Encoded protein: CASSSPWGAYEQYF.

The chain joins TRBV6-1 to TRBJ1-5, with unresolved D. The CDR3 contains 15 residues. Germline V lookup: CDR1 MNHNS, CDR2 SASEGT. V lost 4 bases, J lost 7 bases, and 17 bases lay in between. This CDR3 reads CASSGVERVRQPQHF. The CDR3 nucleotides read TGTGCCAGCAGTGGCGTTGAACGGGTGCGGCAGCCCCAGCATTTT.

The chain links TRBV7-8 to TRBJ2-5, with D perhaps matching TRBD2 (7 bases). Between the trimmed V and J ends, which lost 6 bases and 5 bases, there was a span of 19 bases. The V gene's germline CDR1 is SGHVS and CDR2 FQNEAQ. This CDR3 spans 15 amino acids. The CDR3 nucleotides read TGTGCCAGCAGAAATTCGGGGGGCCCCGAGGAGACCCAGTACTTC. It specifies CASRNSGGPEETQYF.

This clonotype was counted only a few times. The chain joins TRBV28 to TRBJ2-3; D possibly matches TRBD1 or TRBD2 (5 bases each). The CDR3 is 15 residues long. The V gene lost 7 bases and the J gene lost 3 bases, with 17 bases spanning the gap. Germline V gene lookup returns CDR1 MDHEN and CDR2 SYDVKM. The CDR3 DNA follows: TGTGCCAGCACCCTCGCCCCAGGGACGACAGATACGCAGTATTTT. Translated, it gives CASTLAPGTTDTQYF.

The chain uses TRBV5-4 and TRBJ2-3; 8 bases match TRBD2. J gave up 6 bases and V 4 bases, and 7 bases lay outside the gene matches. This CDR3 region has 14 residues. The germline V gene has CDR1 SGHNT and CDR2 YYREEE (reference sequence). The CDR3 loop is CASSIRREVDTQYF. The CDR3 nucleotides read TGTGCCAGCAGCATCAGGCGGGAGGTCGATACGCAGTATTTT.

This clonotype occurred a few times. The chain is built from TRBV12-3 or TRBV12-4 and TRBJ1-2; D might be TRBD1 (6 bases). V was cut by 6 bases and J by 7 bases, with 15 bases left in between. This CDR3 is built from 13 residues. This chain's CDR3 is CASSPGQGFGYTF. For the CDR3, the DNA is TGTGCCAGCAGCCCGGGGCAGGGGTTTGGCTACACCTTC.

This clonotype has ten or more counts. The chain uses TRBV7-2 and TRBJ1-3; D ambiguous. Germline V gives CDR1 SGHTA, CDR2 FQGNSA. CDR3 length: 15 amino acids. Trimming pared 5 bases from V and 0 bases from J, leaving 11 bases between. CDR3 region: CASSPGPFSGNTIYF. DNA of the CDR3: TGTGCCAGCAGCCCCGGCCCCTTCTCTGGAAACACCATATATTTT.

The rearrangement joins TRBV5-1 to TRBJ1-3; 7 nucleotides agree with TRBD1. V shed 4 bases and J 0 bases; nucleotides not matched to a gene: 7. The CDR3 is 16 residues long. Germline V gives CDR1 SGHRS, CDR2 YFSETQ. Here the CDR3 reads CASSPGDRLSGNTIYF. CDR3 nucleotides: TGCGCCAGCAGCCCGGGGGACAGACTCTCTGGAAACACCATATATTTT. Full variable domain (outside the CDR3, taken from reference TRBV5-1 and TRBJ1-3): KAGVTQTPRYLIKTRGQQVTLSCSPISGHRSVSWYQQTPGQGLQFLFEYFSETQRNKGNFPGRFSGRQFSNSRSEMNVSTLELGDSALYLCASSPGDRLSGNTIYFGEGSWLTVV.

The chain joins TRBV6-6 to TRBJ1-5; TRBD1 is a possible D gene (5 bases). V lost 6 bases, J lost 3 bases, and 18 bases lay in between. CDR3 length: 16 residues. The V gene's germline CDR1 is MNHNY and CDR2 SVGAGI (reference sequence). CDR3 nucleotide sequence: TGTGCCAGCAGCCCTCAATCCTGGGGACTCAATCAGCCCCAGCATTTT. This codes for CASSPQSWGLNQPQHF.

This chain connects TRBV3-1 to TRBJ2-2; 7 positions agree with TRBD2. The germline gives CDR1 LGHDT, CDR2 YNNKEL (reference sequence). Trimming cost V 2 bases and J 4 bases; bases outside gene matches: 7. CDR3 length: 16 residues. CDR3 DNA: TGTGCCAGCAGCCAACTCGGGGGAGGGTCCACCGGGGAGCTGTTTTTT. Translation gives CASSQLGGGSTGELFF. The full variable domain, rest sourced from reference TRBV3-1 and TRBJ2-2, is DTAVSQTPKYLVTQMGNDKSIKCEQNLGHDTMYWYKQDSKKFLKIMFSYNNKELIINETVPNRFSPKSPDKAHLNLHINSLELGDSAVYFCASSQLGGGSTGELFFGEGSRLTVL.

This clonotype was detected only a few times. This CDR3 reads CASSPLPRPQETQYF. DNA for the CDR3: TGTGCCAGCAGCCCCCTCCCCCGGCCACAAGAGACCCAGTACTTC. The V and J genes are TRBV7-2 and TRBJ2-5; D is ambiguous. Between the trimmed V and J ends, which lost 5 bases and 2 bases, there was a span of 15 bases. Germline-derived CDR1 and CDR2 are SGHTA and FQGNSA. The CDR3 runs 15 residues.

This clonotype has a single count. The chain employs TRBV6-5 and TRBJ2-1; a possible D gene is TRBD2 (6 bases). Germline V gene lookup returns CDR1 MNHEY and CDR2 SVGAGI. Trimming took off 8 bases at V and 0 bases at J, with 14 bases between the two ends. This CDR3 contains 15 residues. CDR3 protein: CASQPGLDSYNEQFF. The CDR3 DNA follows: TGTGCCAGCCAACCGGGACTCGACTCCTACAATGAGCAGTTCTTC.